This T cell receptor beta chain emerged from a study of post-analysis software for immune sequencing data. Study conclusions and caveats: Patients showed TRBV5-6, TRBV5-1 and TRBV20-1 among 4 or 5 TRBV segments more frequent than in controls.

A word on this clonotype: As yet, its antigen is unknown.

CDR3 length: 14 amino acids. CDR1 is MNHNS, CDR2 SASEGT, per germline. The V gene end was trimmed by 2 bases and the J gene end by 9 bases; junction bases not matched to a gene: 5. The library was made from cDNA and included unique molecular identifiers. One entry per CDR3 protein, called by TCRdb with MiXCR from the PCR reads. Counted here are about 540,000 distinct CDR3 sequences, approximately 34% occurring once; the ten biggest clones make up around 5.9%. The specimen was blood. The sequence derives from a girl aged 2 to 17 with multiple sclerosis. The V call is TRBV6-1, the J call TRBJ2-1, with TRBD2 matching over 9 bases. CDR3 sequence: CASSEWGTSREQFF. In DNA form, the CDR3 reads TGTGCCAGCAGTGAATGGGGGACTAGCCGTGAGCAGTTCTTC.